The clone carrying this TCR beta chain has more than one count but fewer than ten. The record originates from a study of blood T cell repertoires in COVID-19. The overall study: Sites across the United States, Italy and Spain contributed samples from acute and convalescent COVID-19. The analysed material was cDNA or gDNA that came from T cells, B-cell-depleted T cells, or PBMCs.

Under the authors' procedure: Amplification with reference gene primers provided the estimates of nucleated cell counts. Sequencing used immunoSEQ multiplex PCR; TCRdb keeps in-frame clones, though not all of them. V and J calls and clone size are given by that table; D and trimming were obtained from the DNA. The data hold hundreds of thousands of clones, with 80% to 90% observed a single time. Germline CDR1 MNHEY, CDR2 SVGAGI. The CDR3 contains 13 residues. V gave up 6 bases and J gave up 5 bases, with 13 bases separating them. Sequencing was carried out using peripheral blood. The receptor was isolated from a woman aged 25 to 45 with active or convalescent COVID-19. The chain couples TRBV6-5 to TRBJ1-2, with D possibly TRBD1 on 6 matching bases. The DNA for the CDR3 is TGTGCCAGCAGCCGGGGACAAATATATGGCTACACCTTC. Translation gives CASSRGQIYGYTF.